The 5 T cell receptor beta chains below all came from one sample that was sequenced in a study of T cells in Graves' hyperthyroidism and ophthalmopathy. Using RNA transcripts as the source, TCR beta CDR3 regions were amplified. The HTBI primer set drove a first-round RT-PCR of the TCR CDR3. From the multiplex PCR reads, TCRdb called clonotypes with MiXCR, one entry per CDR3 protein. The sample has roughly 360,000 distinct CDR3 sequences; roughly 14% are singletons. Specimen: blood. The source is a man aged 25 to 45 with Graves' hyperthyroidism that later progressed to Graves' ophthalmopathy.

A remark on this clonotype: A clone one base away is much larger, so this may be a read error. CDR3 amino acids: CTSSLVGDNEQFF. The DNA of the CDR3 is TGCACCAGCAGCTTGGTCGGGGACAATGAGCAGTTCTTC. This chain links TRBV5-1 with TRBJ2-1; D is possibly TRBD2 (5 bases). Germline CDR1 and CDR2: SGHRS and YFSETQ. The CDR3 has 13 amino acids.

This clonotype was detected a few times. At one of its ends the junction is not consistent with the germline gene, which may arise from a read error. V gene TRBV7-4 combines with J gene TRBJ2-3, with 9 bases matching TRBD1. This CDR3 comprises 16 residues. CDR1 is SGHVT, CDR2 SQSDAQ, per germline. This CDR3 reads CASSIARTGDTDTQYF. The DNA of the CDR3 is TGTGCCAGCAGCATAGCCAGGACAGGGGACACAGATACGCAGTATTTT.

This clonotype was detected a few times. V is TRBV28 and J is TRBJ2-7; D gene uncertain. V dropped 2 bases and J dropped 6 bases, with 5 bases sitting between them. CDR1 MDHEN and CDR2 SYDVKM come from the germline V gene. This CDR3 is built from 11 residues. The CDR3 is CASSLIVEQYF. In DNA form, the CDR3 reads TGTGCCAGCAGTTTAATAGTCGAGCAGTACTTC.

The chain is built from TRBV11-3 and TRBJ2-2; 9 bases are shared with TRBD2. Germline V lookup: CDR1 SGHNT, CDR2 YENEEA. The junction had 4 bases not matched to a gene; V was cut back by 2 bases and J by 6 bases. There are 15 residues in the CDR3. The chain's CDR3 is CASSLRTSVPGELFF. Here the CDR3 DNA reads TGTGCCAGCAGCTTAAGGACTAGCGTTCCCGGGGAGCTGTTTTTT.

At least ten counts were recorded for this clonotype. The rearrangement joins TRBV7-3 to TRBJ2-3; 7 nucleotides line up with TRBD2. The V and J ends lost 3 bases and 4 bases, in that order; junction bases with no gene match: 19. CDR1 is SGHTA, CDR2 FQGTGA, per germline. There are 19 residues in the CDR3. The CDR3 coding sequence is TGTGCCAGCAGCTTGACCCGGCGACTAGCAGGTGTGAGTGCAGATACGCAGTATTTT. This encodes CASSLTRRLAGVSADTQYF.